These T cell receptor beta chains were read from a single sample in a study of blood T cell repertoires in COVID-19. Using immunoSEQ multiplex PCR, the repertoire was profiled, and TCRdb retains in-frame clones only, with some absent. The table has over 200,000 clones, over 75% seen once. Input material: peripheral blood. Source of these receptors: a man between 35 and 55 years old with active or convalescent COVID-19. CDR3s include the opening cysteine and the closing phenylalanine or tryptophan. The D gene is left open where the match is weak. Size tells how often a clone was seen (once, few, many) or the class of an expanded clone, and some rows leave it out.

d_gene | abundance | j_gene | v_gene | CDR3nt | CDR3aa
TRBD1 | - | TRBJ1-1 | TRBV3-1/TRBV3-2 | TGTGCCAGCAGCCAAGGAGCCAGGGGGCGATCTGAAGCTTTCTTT | CASSQGARGRSEAFF
TRBD1 | - | TRBJ2-4 | TRBV6-5 | TGTGCCAGCAGGTCGGGACAGGGGGTTGGCATTCAGTACTTC | CASRSGQGVGIQYF
TRBD1 | - | TRBJ1-6 | TRBV25-1 | TGTGCCAGCAGGGGACAGGGAAATTCACCCCTCCACTTT | CASRGQGNSPLHF
- | - | TRBJ2-7 | TRBV29-1 | TGCAGCGTTGAGGCGGGCACCGTCCGCGAAGAGCAGTACTTC | CSVEAGTVREEQYF
- | - | TRBJ2-1 | TRBV2 | TGTGCCAGCAGAAGTAGCGCCCACTTAAATCATGAGCAGTTCTTC | CASRSSAHLNHEQFF
- | - | TRBJ1-3 | TRBV28 | TGTGCCAGCAGTTTAAAGGGGGCTGGAAACACCATATATTTT | CASSLKGAGNTIYF
- | - | TRBJ2-1 | TRBV10-2 | TGCGCCAGCAGTGAGCCCACACAGGCCCGCGCGTTCTTC | CASSEPTQARAFF
- | - | TRBJ1-2 | TRBV5-1 | TGCGCCAGCAGCTTGGAAGTAGCTAACTATGGCTACACCTTC | CASSLEVANYGYTF
TRBD2 | - | TRBJ2-1 | TRBV30 | TGTGCCTGGAGTGGGACTAGCGTTAGTGAGCAGTTCTTC | CAWSGTSVSEQFF
TRBD1 | - | TRBJ2-5 | TRBV5-1 | TGCGCCAGCAGCCTGACAGGGTCGGAGACCCAGTACTTC | CASSLTGSETQYF
- | - | TRBJ2-7 | TRBV19 | TGTGCCAGTAGTTACAGGGATCGCGTCGAGCAGTACTTC | CASSYRDRVEQYF
- | few | TRBJ1-6 | TRBV7-8 | TGTGCCAGCAGCTTATCCGATAATTCACCCCTCCACTTT | CASSLSDNSPLHF
- | - | TRBJ2-3 | TRBV11-2 | TGTGCCAGCACTCTAAAAACCACAGATACGCAGTATTTT | CASTLKTTDTQYF
- | - | TRBJ1-1 | TRBV18 | TGTGCCAGCCGCGGGGAGACGGTGGACACTGAAGCTTTCTTT | CASRGETVDTEAFF
- | - | TRBJ1-3 | TRBV16 | TGTGCCAGCAGCCTCACGACAGTGACTGGAAACACCATATATTTT | CASSLTTVTGNTIYF
TRBD1 | - | TRBJ1-1 | TRBV5-1 | TGCGCCAGCAGCTTGTTCGGGACAGGGGGCACTGAAGCTTTCTTT | CASSLFGTGGTEAFF
TRBD2 | - | TRBJ2-3 | TRBV27 | TGTGCCAGCAGTTTACTAGCGGGCCGACGCACAGATACGCAGTATTTT | CASSLLAGRRTDTQYF
- | - | TRBJ1-1 | TRBV2 | TGTGCCAGCAGTGATCCTGGGGGCGTTAGCACTGAAGCTTTCTTT | CASSDPGGVSTEAFF
TRBD1 | - | TRBJ1-6 | TRBV27 | TGTGCCAGCATGCGGACAGGATATCAGGATTCACCCCTCCACTTT | CASMRTGYQDSPLHF
TRBD2 | - | TRBJ2-1 | TRBV7-9 | TGTGCCAGCAGCCTTCCGACTAGCGGGGTCTCCTACAATGAGCAGTTCTTC | CASSLPTSGVSYNEQFF
TRBD1 | few | TRBJ1-2 | TRBV6-6 | TGTGCCAGCAGCTCCGACAGGGCTGATGGCTACACCTTC | CASSSDRADGYTF
TRBD2 | - | TRBJ2-1 | TRBV5-4 | TGTGCCAGCAGCCGTACTAGCGGGATGTACAATGAGCAGTTCTTC | CASSRTSGMYNEQFF
- | - | TRBJ1-2 | TRBV7-9 | TGTGCCAGCAGCTTAATTGGCCGGGTAGGCGGCTACACCTTC | CASSLIGRVGGYTF
- | once | TRBJ1-4 | TRBV6-1 | TGTGCCAGCAGTGAATCTGGGGCGGGGAATGCAAAACTGTTTTTT | CASSESGAGNAKLFF
TRBD1 | - | TRBJ1-2 | TRBV9 | TGTGCCAGCAGCAACGGACAGGCCTACACTAACTATGGCTACACCTTC | CASSNGQAYTNYGYTF
TRBD1 | - | TRBJ2-1 | TRBV11-2 | TGTGCCAGCAGCTTAAGTTTGTTAGGGACAGGGTCCTACAATGAGCAGTTCTTC | CASSLSLLGTGSYNEQFF
TRBD2 | - | TRBJ2-1 | TRBV7-3 | TGTGCCAGCAGCCCCACCGGGGGGGGGCCCTACAATGAGCAGTTCTTC | CASSPTGGGPYNEQFF
- | once | TRBJ2-5 | TRBV24-1 | TGTGCCACCAGTGATTCGTTGGGCCTACAAGAGACCCAGTACTTC | CATSDSLGLQETQYF
TRBD1 | - | TRBJ2-2 | TRBV19 | TGTGCCAGTAGTCCCAGGGGACAGCCCCCGAACACCGGGGAGCTGTTTTTT | CASSPRGQPPNTGELFF
TRBD1 | - | TRBJ2-7 | TRBV7-3 | TGTGCCAGCAGCTTAATGGGACAGGGCTACGAGCAGTACTTC | CASSLMGQGYEQYF
- | - | TRBJ2-1 | TRBV7-6 | TGTGCCAGCAGCTTAAACCCCGGCGGGCCGCGTCCCTACAATGAGCAGTTCTTC | CASSLNPGGPRPYNEQFF
TRBD2 | - | TRBJ2-3 | TRBV9 | TGTGCCAGCAGCGAGGCCCCTGGTTCTAGCGGGGAAGATACGCAGTATTTT | CASSEAPGSSGEDTQYF
- | - | TRBJ1-5 | TRBV7-2 | TGTGCCAGCAGCTTAGTCCCTCAGGGCCAGCCCCAGCATTTT | CASSLVPQGQPQHF
- | - | TRBJ2-7 | TRBV4-2 | TGTGCCAGCAGCCAGGAGAGGGTTAGCTCCTACGAGCAGTACTTC | CASSQERVSSYEQYF
- | - | TRBJ2-3 | TRBV5-1 | TGCGCCAGCAGTCCAGAAGTCGTTAGCACAGATACGCAGTATTTT | CASSPEVVSTDTQYF
TRBD2 | - | TRBJ2-3 | TRBV9 | TGTGCCAGCAGCGTAACCCAATATAGCCCCTCTAGCGGGAGGGCCCCCGATACGCAGTATTTT | CASSVTQYSPSSGRAPDTQYF
- | few | TRBJ2-3 | TRBV24-1 | TGTGCCACCAGTGATTTGAAAGCGGCCACAGATACGCAGTATTTT | CATSDLKAATDTQYF
TRBD1 | - | TRBJ2-7 | TRBV11-2 | TGTGCCAGCAGCTTAGAACAGGGGGCGAGGTACGAGCAGTACTTC | CASSLEQGARYEQYF
- | - | TRBJ1-5 | TRBV18 | TGTGCCAGCTCACCAGGGAGGTCCGGGCAGCCCCAGCATTTT | CASSPGRSGQPQHF
TRBD1 | once | TRBJ1-5 | TRBV27 | TGTGCCAGCACCCCGACAGGGGGCCACAATCAGCCCCAGCATTTT | CASTPTGGHNQPQHF
TRBD2 | once | TRBJ2-7 | TRBV2 | TGTGCCAGCAGTGACGGGAGGGCCTTCTACGAGCAGTACTTC | CASSDGRAFYEQYF
TRBD1 | - | TRBJ1-5 | TRBV19 | TGTGCCAGTCAAGACAGGGGCGTTCTCAATCAGCCCCAGCATTTT | CASQDRGVLNQPQHF
TRBD1 | - | TRBJ1-6 | TRBV5-6 | TGTGCCAGCAGCATGACAGGGGGGGATTCACCCCTCCACTTT | CASSMTGGDSPLHF